The TCR beta chain described here comes from a study of human T cells and chemical hapten exposure. Study information: DPC 0.01% went on the upper back by patch test, with reading at 6 days. Among samples, TCR yields varied mainly because of small differences in pooled library volume.

This clonotype was counted at least ten times. Authors' data handling: Counting gave a median of around 90,000 TCRs per sample, with values ranging from 23,224 to 690,600. TCRdb re-derived calls from the RACE reads in MiXCR, one entry per CDR3 protein. The V and J calls shown here were made by TCRdb, not taken from the authors' results. Of approximately 260,000 distinct CDR3 sequences detected, around 9.3% appear once; the ten largest clones hold about 2.5%. The germline V gene encodes CDR1 SGHRS and CDR2 YFSETQ. The CDR3 spans 14 residues. V was trimmed by 1 base and J by 1 base, leaving 8 bases between them. The sample's time point: pre-sensitization, week 0. Treatment in this sample: therapeutic diphenylcyclopropenone sensitization with weekly scalp DPC. Unfractionated whole blood was the source of the extracted total RNA.

The sequencing used whole blood, collected in connection with sensitization to the hapten diphenylcyclopropenone (DPC). The TCR sequence derives from a middle-aged woman with alopecia areata. Some clones in this sample may be carry-over from other donors' samples. The rearrangement uses TRBV5-1 and TRBJ1-1; no reliable D call. The CDR3 sequence: CASSLSPENTEAFF. In nucleotides, the CDR3 is TGCGCCAGCAGCTTGTCACCCGAGAACACTGAAGCTTTCTTT. The full variable domain, with the rest looked up from reference TRBV5-1 and TRBJ1-1, is KAGVTQTPRYLIKTRGQQVTLSCSPISGHRSVSWYQQTPGQGLQFLFEYFSETQRNKGNFPGRFSGRQFSNSRSEMNVSTLELGDSALYLCASSLSPENTEAFFGQGTRLTVV.